This entry lists 30 T cell receptor beta chains sequenced from one sample in a study of blood T cell repertoires in COVID-19. Produced via immunoSEQ multiplex PCR; TCRdb's table is partial and in-frame only. The data contain about 220,000 clones, roughly 89% of them singletons. Sequences were obtained from PBMCs or T cells enriched from blood (not recorded which). The origin of the receptors is a woman aged 40 to 55 with acute COVID-19.

The V gene is TRBV5-4, the J gene TRBJ1-1, with D perhaps matching TRBD1 (6 bases). The CDR3 has 12 residues. V was pared by 5 bases and J by 10 bases, with 15 bases between. Germline loops: CDR1 SGHNT, CDR2 YYREEE (reference sequence). The CDR3 coding sequence is TGTGCCAGCAGTCAATCCGGGACATCAGCTTTCTTT. This translates into CASSQSGTSAFF.

The CDR3 coding sequence is TGTGCCAGTAGTTTTCGGGCGAACACCGGGGAGCTGTTTTTT. This sequence encodes CASSFRANTGELFF. This sequence joins TRBV19 and TRBJ2-2; D gene ambiguous. V was pared by 5 bases and J by 0 bases, with 7 bases between. CDR3 size: 14 residues. Germline CDR1 reads LNHDA; CDR2 reads SQIVND (reference sequence).

This clone was observed once. The chain joins TRBV5-5 to TRBJ1-1; D is perhaps TRBD1 (5 bases). Germline loops: CDR1 SGHKS, CDR2 YYEKEE (reference sequence). V was trimmed by 9 bases and J by 7 bases, leaving 10 bases between them. The CDR3 covers 10 residues. CDR3 residues: CAIPTGEAFF. DNA for the CDR3: TGTGCCATCCCAACAGGTGAAGCTTTCTTT.

V usage is TRBV5-6 and J usage is TRBJ1-2, with 7 bases aligning to TRBD1. The length of the CDR3 is 12 residues. Trimming at V came to 5 bases and at J to 4 bases, leaving 2 bases not matched to a gene. Germline V gene data show CDR1 as SGHDT and CDR2 as YYEEEE. The CDR3 sequence is CASRRDSYGYTF. For the CDR3, the DNA is TGTGCCAGCAGACGGGACAGCTATGGCTACACCTTC.

The chain joins TRBV2 to TRBJ1-4; D is unclear. The CDR3 runs to 11 residues. V was trimmed by 4 bases and J by 8 bases, leaving 5 bases between them. Germline loops: CDR1 SNHLY, CDR2 FYNNEI. The CDR3 DNA is TGTGCCAGCAGTGCGTCCGAAAAACTGTTTTTT. Translation gives CASSASEKLFF.

The chain joins TRBV9 to TRBJ2-5, with 7 positions matching TRBD2. CDR3 length equals 15 residues. CDR1 SGDLS and CDR2 YYNGEE come from the germline V gene. The ends lost 3 bases at V and 5 bases at J; junction bases unmatched: 10. CDR3 sequence (DNA): TGTGCCAGCAGCGCACCGGGACTACCCACGGAGACCCAGTACTTC. It translates to CASSAPGLPTETQYF.

The chain combines TRBV29-1 with TRBJ1-1; possible D gene TRBD1, 5 bases. The germline V and J ends were trimmed by 0 bases and 4 bases, with 15 bases remaining between them. CDR1 is SQVTM and CDR2 is ANQGSEA in the germline V gene. The CDR3 runs to 15 residues. The CDR3 is CSVEEYGLGGTEAFF. CDR3 nucleotides: TGCAGCGTTGAAGAATATGGGTTGGGGGGCACTGAAGCTTTCTTT.

The chain is built from TRBV29-1 and TRBJ1-5; weak D call: TRBD1 (6 bases). From germline, CDR1 is SQVTM and CDR2 ANQGSEA. Trimming removed 6 bases at V and 3 bases at J, with 15 bases between. The CDR3 has 14 amino acids. The DNA for the CDR3 is TGCAGCGTAGGGGAGGGGGGGGCCAATCAGCCCCAGCATTTT. Amino acid sequence: CSVGEGGANQPQHF.

The rearrangement joins TRBV27 to TRBJ2-1, with TRBD2 matching 12 bases. Trimming at V came to 1 base and at J to 2 bases, leaving 3 bases not matched to a gene. Germline V gene lookup returns CDR1 MNHEY and CDR2 SMNVEV (reference sequence). The CDR3 sequence is 17 residues long. The CDR3 spells CASSLWLAGGPYNEQFF. The CDR3 DNA reads TGTGCCAGCAGTTTATGGCTAGCGGGGGGGCCCTACAATGAGCAGTTCTTC.

V and J are TRBV30 and TRBJ1-5, with TRBD1 identical over 8 bases. Germline values: CDR1 GTSNPN, CDR2 SVGIG (reference sequence). The V and J ends lost 3 bases and 5 bases, in that order; junction bases with no gene match: 15. The CDR3 is made up of 17 amino acids. The chain's CDR3 is CAWSTTGQGDLHQPQHF. CDR3 coding DNA: TGTGCCTGGAGCACGACCGGACAGGGTGATCTCCATCAGCCCCAGCATTTT.

The CDR3 is CASSQRTGENYGYTF. The CDR3 nucleotides are TGCGCCAGCAGCCAGAGGACAGGGGAGAACTATGGCTACACCTTC. The chain employs TRBV4-1 and TRBJ1-2; 9 bases are shared with TRBD1. CDR1 and CDR2 (germline): MGHRA, YSYEKL. The V gene end was trimmed by 3 bases and the J gene end by 2 bases; junction bases not matched to a gene: 4. This CDR3 is 15 amino acids long.

The chain uses TRBV5-6 and TRBJ2-7, with D possibly being TRBD2 (6 bases). In germline, CDR1 is SGHDT, CDR2 YYEEEE. With 6 bases removed from V and 5 bases from J, the gap between germline ends came to 18 bases. The CDR3 spans 14 residues. This CDR3 is CASTWAGRVDEQYV. Here the CDR3 DNA reads TGTGCCAGCACCTGGGCGGGAAGGGTGGACGAGCAGTACGTC.

The chain uses TRBV2 and TRBJ1-2; 9 bases line up with TRBD1. Unmatched junction bases numbered 6, after V lost 6 bases and J lost 7 bases. There are 13 residues in the CDR3. Germline V gives CDR1 SNHLY, CDR2 FYNNEI. The CDR3 region has the DNA TGTGCCAGCAGCGAACAGGGGGCGCTTGGCTACACCTTC. This sequence encodes CASSEQGALGYTF.

This clone was seen a single time. J is TRBJ1-6 and V is TRBV21-1; the DNA was not used to check the table's D call, TRBD1. TRBV21-1 is described as a pseudogene. There are 18 residues in the CDR3. The CDR3 DNA is TGTGCCAGCAGCAAAGCGCTTTTCACAGGGGGATGGAATTCACCCCTCCACTTT. It codes for CASSKALFTGGWNSPLHF.

V is TRBV2 and J is TRBJ1-3; 8 bases are shared with TRBD1. The germline V gene encodes CDR1 SNHLY and CDR2 FYNNEI. CDR3 length: 15 residues. V gave up 5 bases and J gave up 0 bases; unmatched junction bases: 3. The CDR3 DNA follows: TGTGCCAGCAGTTACAGGGGGACCTCTGGAAACACCATATATTTT. It codes for CASSYRGTSGNTIYF.

This sequence joins TRBV6-6 and TRBJ1-2; tentatively, D is TRBD1 (5 bases). CDR1 is MNHNY and CDR2 is SVGAGI in the germline V gene (reference sequence). The CDR3 sequence is 12 residues long. V was trimmed by 8 bases and J by 6 bases, leaving 13 bases between them. The CDR3 nucleotides are TGTGCCAGCCGCGTTGGGGCAGATGGCTACACCTTC. This translates into CASRVGADGYTF.

In this sample, this clone turned up many times. The V gene is TRBV2, the J gene TRBJ2-6, with D tentatively TRBD2 (6 bases). CDR1 and CDR2 (germline): SNHLY, FYNNEI. This CDR3 contains 15 residues. Trimming shortened V by 3 bases and J by 2 bases, and 8 bases separated the two germline ends. The CDR3 DNA sequence: TGTGCCAGCAGTGATTGGGGGGCTGGGGCCAACGTCCTGACTTTC. As protein: CASSDWGAGANVLTF.

This clone was counted once. The J gene is TRBJ2-2, the V gene TRBV4-2; TRBD2 aligns across 13 bases. The CDR3 extends over 18 amino acids. Trimming at V came to 2 bases and at J to 4 bases, leaving 7 bases not matched to a gene. Germline V CDR1 and CDR2: LGHNA, YNFKEQ. CDR3 sequence (DNA): TGTGCCAGCAGCCAATCGACTAGCGGGGGGCCGGGCACCGGGGAGCTGTTTTTT. This sequence encodes CASSQSTSGGPGTGELFF.

V is TRBV12-3 or TRBV12-4 and J is TRBJ1-2, with no clear D. This CDR3 has 12 amino acids. Trimming stripped 10 bases from V and 7 bases from J, with 16 bases between. The CDR3 loop reads CATWVTGSGYTF. The CDR3 region has the DNA TGTGCCACTTGGGTCACGGGGTCTGGCTACACCTTC.

This clone was observed a single time. This chain links TRBV14 with TRBJ1-1; D gene unclear. Germline CDR1 reads SGHDN; CDR2 reads FVKESK. V was cut by 4 bases and J by 5 bases, with 11 bases left in between. The CDR3 sequence is 13 residues long. In DNA, the CDR3 is TGTGCCAGCAGCCCGAGCCTGTGGACTGAAGCTTTCTTT. This translates into CASSPSLWTEAFF.

The rearrangement joins TRBV27 to TRBJ2-3; unclear D gene. The CDR3 is 13 amino acids. In germline, CDR1 is MNHEY, CDR2 SMNVEV (reference sequence). Trimming pared 1 base from V and 3 bases from J, leaving 5 bases between. CDR3 loop: CASSLFYTDTQYF. The CDR3, as DNA: TGTGCCAGCAGTTTATTCTATACAGATACGCAGTATTTT.

The chain couples TRBV9 to TRBJ2-3; D may be TRBD2 (5 bases). V shed 6 bases and J shed 6 bases, with 20 bases lying between them. CDR1 SGDLS and CDR2 YYNGEE come from the germline V gene. CDR3 length: 15 residues. The CDR3 DNA is TGTGCCAGCACCCCGAGCGGTGGGAAAGAGGATACGCAGTATTTT. Translating it yields CASTPSGGKEDTQYF.

CDR3 coding DNA: TGTGCCAGTAGTATAGATCCAGGGGCGGGTTACAATGAGCAGTTCTTC. It encodes CASSIDPGAGYNEQFF. The rearrangement joins TRBV19 to TRBJ2-1; D perhaps matches TRBD1 (6 bases). Germline loops: CDR1 LNHDA, CDR2 SQIVND (reference sequence). The V and J ends lost 0 bases and 4 bases respectively, with 13 bases between them. The CDR3 is 16 residues long.

The chain uses TRBV10-3 and TRBJ2-7; D is possibly TRBD2 (6 bases). This CDR3 comprises 13 residues. Between the trimmed V and J ends, which lost 6 bases and 4 bases, there was a span of 13 bases. Germline CDR1 and CDR2: ENHRY and SYGVKD. CDR3 sequence (DNA): TGTGCCATCAGGGAGGGTCCGGGATACGAGCAGTACTTC. This encodes CAIREGPGYEQYF.

The CDR3 DNA is TGCAGCGTTGAAGATTCCACCACGGGCACTGAAGCTTTCTTT. It codes for CSVEDSTTGTEAFF. The chain carries TRBV29-1 and TRBJ1-1; D gene ambiguous. The CDR3 totals 14 residues. The V gene lost 0 bases and the J gene lost 4 bases, with 12 bases spanning the gap. The germline V gene has CDR1 SQVTM and CDR2 ANQGSEA. The full variable domain, rest sourced from reference TRBV29-1 and TRBJ1-1, is SAVISQKPSRDICQRGTSLTIQCQVDSQVTMMFWYRQQPGQSLTLIATANQGSEATYESGFVIDKFPISRPNLTFSTLTVSNMSPEDSSIYLCSVEDSTTGTEAFFGQGTRLTVV.

V and J are TRBV5-1 and TRBJ1-3, with TRBD1 matching over 9 bases. The V gene's germline CDR1 is SGHRS and CDR2 YFSETQ. The CDR3 spans 15 residues. V dropped 4 bases and J dropped 2; count of bases not matched to a gene: 4. For the CDR3, the DNA is TGCGCCAGCAGCCCTGGGACAGGGACTGGAAACACCATATATTTT. It codes for CASSPGTGTGNTIYF.

The CDR3 spells CASSSGRGNTEAFF. For the CDR3, the DNA is TGTGCCAGCAGTTCCGGCAGGGGGAACACTGAAGCTTTCTTT. This sequence joins TRBV27 and TRBJ1-1; possible D gene TRBD1, 6 bases. This CDR3 has 14 residues. Germline CDR1 and CDR2: MNHEY and SMNVEV (reference sequence). The V and J ends lost 4 bases and 1 base respectively, with 10 bases between them.

Ten or more counts support this clone. The V and J genes are TRBV5-1 and TRBJ2-7; 11 nucleotides align to TRBD2. V dropped 4 bases and J dropped 0; count of bases not matched to a gene: 3. The germline CDR1 and CDR2 sequences are SGHRS and YFSETQ. CDR3 size: 15 residues. The chain's CDR3 is CASSTSGGSSYEQYF. The CDR3 DNA follows: TGCGCCAGCAGCACTAGCGGGGGAAGCTCCTACGAGCAGTACTTC. The full variable domain, completed using reference TRBV5-1 and TRBJ2-7, is KAGVTQTPRYLIKTRGQQVTLSCSPISGHRSVSWYQQTPGQGLQFLFEYFSETQRNKGNFPGRFSGRQFSNSRSEMNVSTLELGDSALYLCASSTSGGSSYEQYFGPGTRLTVT.

This chain joins TRBV7-8 and TRBJ2-2; 7 nucleotides align to TRBD1. V lost 3 bases to trimming and J lost 1 base; unmatched junction nucleotides: 11. This CDR3 has 18 amino acids. CDR1 and CDR2 from the germline V gene are SGHVS and FQNEAQ. CDR3 sequence (DNA): TGTGCCAGCAGCTTCGAGACAGGGTATTTTCTGAACACCGGGGAGCTGTTTTTT. Encoded protein: CASSFETGYFLNTGELFF.

The chain carries TRBV9 and TRBJ2-1; D remains unclear. Germline CDR1 reads SGDLS; CDR2 reads YYNGEE. The CDR3 is 12 residues long. The V gene lost 4 bases and the J gene lost 6 bases, with 8 bases spanning the gap. CDR3 DNA: TGTGCCAGCAGCTCCCGGTTCAATGAGCAGTTCTTC. Protein: CASSSRFNEQFF.